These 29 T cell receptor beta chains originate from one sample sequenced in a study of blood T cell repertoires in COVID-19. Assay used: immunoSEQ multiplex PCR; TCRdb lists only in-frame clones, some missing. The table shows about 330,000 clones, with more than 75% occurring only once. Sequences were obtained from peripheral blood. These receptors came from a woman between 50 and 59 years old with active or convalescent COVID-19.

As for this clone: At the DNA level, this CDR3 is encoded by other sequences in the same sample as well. CDR3 DNA: TGTGCCAGCAGCTCCCGGGAGACCCAGTACTTC. This translates into CASSSRETQYF. The V and J genes are TRBV7-9 and TRBJ2-5; no clear D. V lost 4 bases, J lost 5 bases, and 5 bases lay in between. Germline V gives CDR1 SEHNR, CDR2 FQNEAQ (reference sequence). CDR3 length: 11 amino acids.

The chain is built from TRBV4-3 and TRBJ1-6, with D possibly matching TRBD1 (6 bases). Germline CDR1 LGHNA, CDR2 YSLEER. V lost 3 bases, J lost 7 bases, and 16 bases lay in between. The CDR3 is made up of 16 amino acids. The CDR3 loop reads CASSQTTGGGNSPLHF. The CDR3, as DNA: TGCGCCAGCAGCCAGACGACAGGCGGAGGAAATTCACCCCTCCACTTT.

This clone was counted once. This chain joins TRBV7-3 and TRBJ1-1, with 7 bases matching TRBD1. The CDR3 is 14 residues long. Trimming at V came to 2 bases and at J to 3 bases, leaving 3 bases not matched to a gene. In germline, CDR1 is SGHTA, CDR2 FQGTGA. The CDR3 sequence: CASSLRQGDTEAFF. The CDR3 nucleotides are TGTGCCAGCAGCTTACGCCAGGGGGACACTGAAGCTTTCTTT.

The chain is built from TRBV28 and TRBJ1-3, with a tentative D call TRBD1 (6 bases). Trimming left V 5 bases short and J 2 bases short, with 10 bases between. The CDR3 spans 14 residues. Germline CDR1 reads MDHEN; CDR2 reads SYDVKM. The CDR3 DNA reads TGTGCCAGCAGTAGCGCAGGGGCTGGAAACACCATATATTTT. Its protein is CASSSAGAGNTIYF.

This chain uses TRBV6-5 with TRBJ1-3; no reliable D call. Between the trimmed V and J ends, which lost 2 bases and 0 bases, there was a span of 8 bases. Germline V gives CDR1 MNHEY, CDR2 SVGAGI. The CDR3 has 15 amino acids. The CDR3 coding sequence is TGTGCCAGCAGTTACGGGCAACCCTCTGGAAACACCATATATTTT. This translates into CASSYGQPSGNTIYF.

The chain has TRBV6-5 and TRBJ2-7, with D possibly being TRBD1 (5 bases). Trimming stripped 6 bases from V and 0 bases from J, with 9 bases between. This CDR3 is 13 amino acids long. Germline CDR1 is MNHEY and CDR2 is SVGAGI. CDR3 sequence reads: CASRDSYSYEQYF. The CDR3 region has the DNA TGTGCCAGCAGAGACAGCTACTCCTACGAGCAGTACTTC.

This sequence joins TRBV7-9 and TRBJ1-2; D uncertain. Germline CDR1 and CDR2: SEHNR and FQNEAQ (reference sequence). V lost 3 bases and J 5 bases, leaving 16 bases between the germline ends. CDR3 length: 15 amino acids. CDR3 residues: CASSFLTETRYGYTF. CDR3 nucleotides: TGTGCCAGCAGCTTCCTAACAGAGACAAGATATGGCTACACCTTC.

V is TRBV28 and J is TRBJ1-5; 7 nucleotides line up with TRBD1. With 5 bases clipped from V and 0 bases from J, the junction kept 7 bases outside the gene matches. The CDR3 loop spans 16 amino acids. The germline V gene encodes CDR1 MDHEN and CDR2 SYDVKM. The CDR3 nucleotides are TGTGCCAGCAGTCTAGACAGGGCCTATAGCAATCAGCCCCAGCATTTT. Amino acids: CASSLDRAYSNQPQHF.

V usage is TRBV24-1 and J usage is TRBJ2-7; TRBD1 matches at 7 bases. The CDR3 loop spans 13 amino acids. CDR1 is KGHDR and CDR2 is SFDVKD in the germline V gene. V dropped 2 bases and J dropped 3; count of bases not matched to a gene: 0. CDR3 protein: CATSDSGGYEQYF. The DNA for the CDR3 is TGTGCCACCAGTGATTCAGGGGGCTACGAGCAGTACTTC.

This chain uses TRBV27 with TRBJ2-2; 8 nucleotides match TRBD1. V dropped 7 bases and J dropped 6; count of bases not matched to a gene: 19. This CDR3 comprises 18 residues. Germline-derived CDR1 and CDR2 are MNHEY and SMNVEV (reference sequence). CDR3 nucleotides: TGTGCCAGCACCCTCTTGGACAGGGAGATTGAGGACGCCGGGGAGCTGTTTTTT. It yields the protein CASTLLDREIEDAGELFF.

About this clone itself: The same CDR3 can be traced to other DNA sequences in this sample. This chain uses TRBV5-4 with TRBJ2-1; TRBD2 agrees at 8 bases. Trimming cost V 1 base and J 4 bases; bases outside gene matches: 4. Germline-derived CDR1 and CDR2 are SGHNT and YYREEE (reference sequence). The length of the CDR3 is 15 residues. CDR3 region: CASSLRTSGYNEQFF. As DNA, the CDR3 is TGTGCCAGCAGCTTGAGAACTAGCGGATACAATGAGCAGTTCTTC. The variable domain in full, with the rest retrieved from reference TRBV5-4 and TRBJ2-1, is ETGVTQSPTHLIKTRGQQVTLRCSSQSGHNTVSWYQQALGQGPQFIFQYYREEENGRGNFPPRFSGLQFPNYSSELNVNALELDDSALYLCASSLRTSGYNEQFFGPGTRLTVL.

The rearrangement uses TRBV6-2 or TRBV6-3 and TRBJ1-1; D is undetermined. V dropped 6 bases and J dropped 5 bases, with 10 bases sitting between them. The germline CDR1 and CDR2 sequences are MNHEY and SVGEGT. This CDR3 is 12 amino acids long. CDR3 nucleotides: TGTGCCAGCAGCCGTCCCCTAACTGAAGCTTTCTTT. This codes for CASSRPLTEAFF.

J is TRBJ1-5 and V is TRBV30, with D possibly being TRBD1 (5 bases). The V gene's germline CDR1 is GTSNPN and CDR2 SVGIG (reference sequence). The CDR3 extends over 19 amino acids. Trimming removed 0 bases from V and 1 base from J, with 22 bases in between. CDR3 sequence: CAWSVARLSTRGSNQPQHF. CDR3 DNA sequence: TGTGCCTGGAGTGTAGCCCGCTTGTCGACAAGGGGAAGCAATCAGCCCCAGCATTTT.

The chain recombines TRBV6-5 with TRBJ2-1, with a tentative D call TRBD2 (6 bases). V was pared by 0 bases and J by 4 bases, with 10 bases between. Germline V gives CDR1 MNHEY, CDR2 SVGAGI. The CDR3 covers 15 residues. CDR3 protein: CASSYSTGLYNEQFF. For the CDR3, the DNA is TGTGCCAGCAGTTACTCGACGGGACTGTACAATGAGCAGTTCTTC.

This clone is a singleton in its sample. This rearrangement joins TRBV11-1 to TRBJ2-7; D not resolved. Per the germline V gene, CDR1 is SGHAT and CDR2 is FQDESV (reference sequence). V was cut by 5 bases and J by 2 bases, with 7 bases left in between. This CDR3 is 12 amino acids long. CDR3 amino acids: CASSALTYEQYF. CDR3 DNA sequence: TGTGCCAGCAGCGCGCTTACCTACGAGCAGTACTTC.

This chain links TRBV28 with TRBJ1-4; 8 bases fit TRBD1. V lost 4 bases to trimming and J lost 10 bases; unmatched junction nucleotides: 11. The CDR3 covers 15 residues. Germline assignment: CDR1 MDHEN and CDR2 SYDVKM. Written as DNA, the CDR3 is TGTGCCAGCAGTTCGGCAGGGGGCGCCGTCTTAAAACTGTTTTTT. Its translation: CASSSAGGAVLKLFF.

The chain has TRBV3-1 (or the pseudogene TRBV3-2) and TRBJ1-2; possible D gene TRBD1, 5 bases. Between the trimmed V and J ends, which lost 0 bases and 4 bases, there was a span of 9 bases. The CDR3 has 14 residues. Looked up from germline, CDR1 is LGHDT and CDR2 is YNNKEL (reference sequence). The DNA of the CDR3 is TGTGCCAGCAGCCAAGATCAGGGTCTCTATGGCTACACCTTC. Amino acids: CASSQDQGLYGYTF.

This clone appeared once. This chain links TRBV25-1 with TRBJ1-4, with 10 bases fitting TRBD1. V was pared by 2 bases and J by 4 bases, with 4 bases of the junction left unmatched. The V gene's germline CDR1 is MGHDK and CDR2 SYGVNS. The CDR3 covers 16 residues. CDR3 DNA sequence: TGTGCCAGCAGTGAACCGGGACAGGGGCTTAATGAAAAACTGTTTTTT. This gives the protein CASSEPGQGLNEKLFF.

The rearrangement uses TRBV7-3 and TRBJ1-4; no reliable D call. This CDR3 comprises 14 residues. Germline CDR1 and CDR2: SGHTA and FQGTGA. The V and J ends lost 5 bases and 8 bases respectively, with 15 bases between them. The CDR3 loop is CASSPFGEKEKLFF. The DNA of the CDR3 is TGTGCCAGCAGCCCGTTCGGGGAAAAGGAAAAACTGTTTTTT.

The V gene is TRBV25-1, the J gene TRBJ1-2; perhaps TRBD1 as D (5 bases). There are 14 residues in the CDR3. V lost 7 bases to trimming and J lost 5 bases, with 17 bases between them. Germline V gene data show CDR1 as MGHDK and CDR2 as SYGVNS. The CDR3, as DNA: TGTGCCAGCACGACCGGACAATCCTTGTATGGCTACACCTTC. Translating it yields CASTTGQSLYGYTF.

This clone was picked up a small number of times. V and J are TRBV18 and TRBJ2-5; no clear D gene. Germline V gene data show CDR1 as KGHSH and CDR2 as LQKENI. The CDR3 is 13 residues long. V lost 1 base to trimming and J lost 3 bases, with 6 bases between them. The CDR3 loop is CASSPQTEETQYF. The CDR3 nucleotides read TGTGCCAGCTCACCACAAACAGAAGAGACCCAGTACTTC.

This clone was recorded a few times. The CDR3 here is CAWTYLATEAFF. CDR3 sequence (DNA): TGTGCCTGGACCTACCTCGCTACTGAAGCTTTCTTT. The chain employs TRBV30 and TRBJ1-1, with D unresolved. Germline lookup yields CDR1 GTSNPN and CDR2 SVGIG (reference sequence). Trimming removed 4 bases from V and 5 bases from J, with 11 bases in between. The CDR3 totals 12 residues. The whole variable domain, remainder taken from reference TRBV30 and TRBJ1-1, is SQTIHQWPATLVQPVGSPLSLECTVEGTSNPNLYWYRQAAGRGLQLLFYSVGIGQISSEVPQNLSASRPQDRQFILSSKKLLLSDSGFYLCAWTYLATEAFFGQGTRLTVV.

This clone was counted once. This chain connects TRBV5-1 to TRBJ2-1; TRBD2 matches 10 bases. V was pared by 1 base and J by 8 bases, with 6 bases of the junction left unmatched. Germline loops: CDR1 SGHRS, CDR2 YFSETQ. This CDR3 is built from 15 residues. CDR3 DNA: TGCGCCAGCAGCTTGACAGCGGGGGGGCCACATGAGCAGTTCTTC. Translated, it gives CASSLTAGGPHEQFF.

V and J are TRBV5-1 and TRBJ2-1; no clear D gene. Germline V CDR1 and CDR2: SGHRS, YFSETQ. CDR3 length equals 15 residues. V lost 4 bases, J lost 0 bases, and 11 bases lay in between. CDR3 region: CASSGQASSYNEQFF. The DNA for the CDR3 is TGCGCCAGCAGCGGCCAGGCCAGCTCCTACAATGAGCAGTTCTTC.

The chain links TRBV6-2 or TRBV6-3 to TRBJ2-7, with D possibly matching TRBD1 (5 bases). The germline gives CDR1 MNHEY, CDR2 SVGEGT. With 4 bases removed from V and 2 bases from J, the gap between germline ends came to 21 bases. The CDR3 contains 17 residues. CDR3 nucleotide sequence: TGTGCCAGCAGTTCCCCCTATATGGGGCTGATGGCCTACGAGCAGTACTTC. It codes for CASSSPYMGLMAYEQYF.

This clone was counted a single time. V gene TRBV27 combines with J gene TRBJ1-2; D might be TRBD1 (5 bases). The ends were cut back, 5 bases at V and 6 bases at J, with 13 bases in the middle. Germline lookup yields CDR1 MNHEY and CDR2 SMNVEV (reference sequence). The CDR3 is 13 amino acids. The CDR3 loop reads CASSGAGMDGYTF. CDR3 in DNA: TGTGCCAGCAGTGGGGCAGGGATGGATGGCTACACCTTC.

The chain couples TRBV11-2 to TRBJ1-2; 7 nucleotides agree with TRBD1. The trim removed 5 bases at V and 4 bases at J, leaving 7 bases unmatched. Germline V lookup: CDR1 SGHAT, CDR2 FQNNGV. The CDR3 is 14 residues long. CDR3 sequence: CASSGQEDGYGYTF. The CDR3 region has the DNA TGTGCCAGCAGCGGACAGGAGGACGGCTATGGCTACACCTTC.

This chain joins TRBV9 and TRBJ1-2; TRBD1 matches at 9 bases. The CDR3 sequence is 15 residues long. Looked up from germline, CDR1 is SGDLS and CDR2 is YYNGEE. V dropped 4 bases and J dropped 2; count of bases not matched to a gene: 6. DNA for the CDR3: TGTGCCAGCAGCCCCACAGGGGGCGGAAACTATGGCTACACCTTC. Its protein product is CASSPTGGGNYGYTF.

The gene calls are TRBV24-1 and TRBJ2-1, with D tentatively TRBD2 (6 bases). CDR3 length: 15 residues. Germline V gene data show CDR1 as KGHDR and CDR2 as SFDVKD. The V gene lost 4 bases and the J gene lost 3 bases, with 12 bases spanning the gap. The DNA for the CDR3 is TGTGCCACCAGTGAAGCGGGCGAACGCTACAATGAGCAGTTCTTC. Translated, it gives CATSEAGERYNEQFF.